These T cell receptor beta chains were read from a single sample in a study of shared clonotypes between healthy human individuals. The protocol was immunoSEQ multiplex PCR, while the TCRdb copy is restricted to in-frame clones and leaves out a portion. This repertoire shows around 700,000 clones, approximately 79% found once; its top ten account for roughly 1.7%. Sequenced input: memory CD4+ T cells sorted from blood. The receptors come from a woman younger than 45 in good health. Each CDR3 is given with its conserved first and last residue. The D gene is left open where the match is weak. Only part of the rows carry a size: once, few, many, or a class if the clone is expanded.

>TRBJ1-5|TRBV28|.|TRBD1
TGTGCCAGCAGTTTTGGGACAGGGGGCCTCTATCAGCCCCAGCATTTT
CASSFGTGGLYQPQHF
>TRBJ1-4|TRBV6-1|few|.
TGTGCCAGCAGTGTTACAGGCTCGCCCGTATATGAAAAACTGTTTTTT
CASSVTGSPVYEKLFF
>TRBJ2-1|TRBV29-1|.|.
TGCAGCGTTGCCCGGGGAAGGGATGAGCAGTTCTTC
CSVARGRDEQFF
>TRBJ1-2|TRBV27|.|.
TGTGCCAGCGGATTCTTCAACCGCAGGAACTATGGCTACACCTTC
CASGFFNRRNYGYTF
>TRBJ2-3|TRBV5-1|.|.
TGCGCCAGCAGCATTGGGACACCCAGCCTCACAGATACGCAGTATTTT
CASSIGTPSLTDTQYF
>TRBJ2-7|TRBV7-8|.|TRBD1
TGTGCCAGCAGCTTGGACAGGGTCTACGAGCAGTACTTC
CASSLDRVYEQYF
>TRBJ2-5|TRBV2|.|.
TGTGCCAGCGGGCTCCTAGCTGTGAAAGAGACCCAGTACTTC
CASGLLAVKETQYF
>TRBJ1-1|TRBV5-3|once|.
TGTGCCAGATCAATACGGGAAAGGAACACTGAAGCTTTCTTT
CARSIRERNTEAFF
>TRBJ2-5|TRBV7-6|.|TRBD2
TGTGCCAGCAGCTTAGATAGTCGGGAGGGGACACGGACCCAGTACTTC
CASSLDSREGTRTQYF
>TRBJ1-1|TRBV19|.|.
TGTGCCAGTAGTTCGGGACTGAACACTGAAGCTTTCTTT
CASSSGLNTEAFF
>TRBJ2-7|TRBV20-1|.|.
TGCAGTGCTAGACAGGCATACGAGCAGTACTTC
CSARQAYEQYF
>TRBJ2-7|TRBV7-8|.|TRBD1
TGTGCCAGCAGCTTAAATCGCAGGGGGCGAGAGCAGTACTTC
CASSLNRRGREQYF
>TRBJ2-5|TRBV19|once|.
TGTGCCAGTAGTCCTCGGGACTCGGTCGGGACCCAGTACTTC
CASSPRDSVGTQYF
>TRBJ1-1|TRBV7-9|few|.
TGTGCCAGCAGCTTAGTACAGAGCACTGAAGCTTTCTTT
CASSLVQSTEAFF
>TRBJ2-7|TRBV6-5|.|TRBD2
TGTGCCAGCAGGCAGGGACTAGCGGGAGGGCGGGAGCAGTACTTC
CASRQGLAGGREQYF
>TRBJ2-2|TRBV7-6|.|.
TGTGCCAGCAGCCTGGGACAACTGCCGAACACCGGGGAGCTGTTTTTT
CASSLGQLPNTGELFF
>TRBJ2-7|TRBV27|.|.
TGTGCCAGCAGTTTCGGGAGAGGTTTCACGGAGCAGTACTTC
CASSFGRGFTEQYF
>TRBJ1-1|TRBV6-1|.|.
TGTGCCAGCAGGAAGAGTTCGAACACTGAAGCTTTCTTT
CASRKSSNTEAFF
>TRBJ2-5|TRBV28|.|TRBD1
TGTGCCAGCAGTTCCTGGACAGGGGGCATGGAGACCCAGTACTTC
CASSSWTGGMETQYF
>TRBJ1-5|TRBV19|.|.
TGTGCCAGTTCCCGGCCCCTCTTCGATCAGCCCCAGCATTTT
CASSRPLFDQPQHF
>TRBJ2-2|TRBV28|.|.
TGTGCCAGCAGTTTGGGAACGAGGGATGCCGGGGAGCTGTTTTTT
CASSLGTRDAGELFF
>TRBJ1-1|TRBV9|.|.
TGTGCCAGCAGCGCTAACACACTGAACACTGAAGCTTTCTTT
CASSANTLNTEAFF
>TRBJ2-6|TRBV28|.|.
TGTGCCAGCAGTTCCCCGCCAAGGGTGGATGGGGCCAACGTCCTGACTTTC
CASSSPPRVDGANVLTF
>TRBJ2-3|TRBV27|.|.
TGTGCCAGCAGGCTTGATCGACGTTCTAGCACAGATACGCAGTATTTT
CASRLDRRSSTDTQYF
>TRBJ1-4|TRBV11-3|.|.
TGTGCCAGCAGCGTCGGACCTAATGAAAAACTGTTTTTT
CASSVGPNEKLFF
>TRBJ2-6|TRBV19|few|.
TGTGCCAGTAGTTCCGTGCGATCTGGGGCCAACGTCCTGACTTTC
CASSSVRSGANVLTF
>TRBJ2-7|TRBV18|.|.
TGTGCCAGCTCAAGCCGGGGGGACAGCTCCTACGAGCAGTACTTC
CASSSRGDSSYEQYF
>TRBJ1-1|TRBV27|few|.
TGTGCCAGCAGTTTAAAGCAGGGGACTGCAAGAGAAGCTTTCTTT
CASSLKQGTAREAFF
>TRBJ2-7|TRBV18|.|TRBD1
TGTGCCAGCTCACCCGGGACAGGGGGCGGGTACGAGCAGTACTTC
CASSPGTGGGYEQYF
>TRBJ1-4|TRBV6-1|few|.
TGTGCCAGCAGTGAGGCAGGGGTGGGTGAAAAACTGTTTTTT
CASSEAGVGEKLFF
>TRBJ2-3|TRBV19|few|.
TGTGCCAGTAGTATTAAGGGCACGCGCACAGATACGCAGTATTTT
CASSIKGTRTDTQYF
>TRBJ2-1|TRBV7-9|.|TRBD1
TGTGCCAGCAGCCCAGGACAGGGGGCGGATGAGCAGTTCTTC
CASSPGQGADEQFF
>TRBJ1-2|TRBV28|.|.
TGTGCCAGCAGCCGATACGGTGGGCAGGATAACTATGGCTACACCTTC
CASSRYGGQDNYGYTF
>TRBJ1-5|TRBV2|.|.
TGTGCCAGCAGTGTTACCCGGGTTGGCAATCAGCCCCAGCATTTT
CASSVTRVGNQPQHF
>TRBJ2-7|TRBV25-1|.|TRBD1
TGTGCCAGCAGTAAACAAATCGGGACAGGGCCCTACGAGCAGTACTTC
CASSKQIGTGPYEQYF
>TRBJ2-3|TRBV6-1|.|.
TGTGCCAGCAGTGAAGTCGACGGCTCCACAGATACGCAGTATTTT
CASSEVDGSTDTQYF
>TRBJ2-1|TRBV5-1|.|TRBD2
TGCGCCAGCAGCTTAAGCAGCGGGGCATACAATGAGCAGTTCTTC
CASSLSSGAYNEQFF
>TRBJ2-7|TRBV9|many|.
TGTGCCAGCAGCGCCCTCTACGAGCAGTACTTC
CASSALYEQYF
>TRBJ2-3|TRBV27|.|.
TGTGCCAGCAGTTTACGGCCAGGGGCCCGGTTGGTCACAGATACGCAGTATTTT
CASSLRPGARLVTDTQYF
>TRBJ2-1|TRBV6-5|.|.
TGTGCCAGTTCTACGGGATCCGCATTATACAATGAGCAGTTCTTC
CASSTGSALYNEQFF
>TRBJ2-1|TRBV28|.|.
TGTGCCAGCACCCGGGACTTTAGCAGCTCCTACAATGAGCAGTTCTTC
CASTRDFSSSYNEQFF
>TRBJ2-5|TRBV14|.|TRBD2
TGTGCCAGCAGCCAGCTTAAGACGGGGGGCCAAGAGACCCAGTACTTC
CASSQLKTGGQETQYF
>TRBJ2-1|TRBV7-9|.|.
TGTGCCAGCAGCTTACCAAGGGAGTTGCGCAATGAGCAGTTCTTC
CASSLPRELRNEQFF
>TRBJ1-1|TRBV14|many|.
TGTGCCAGCAGCCTGATCTCTCACACTGAAGCTTTCTTT
CASSLISHTEAFF
>TRBJ1-3|TRBV4-2|few|.
TGTGCCAGCAGCCAAGTGGAAATAGGAAACACCATATATTTT
CASSQVEIGNTIYF
>TRBJ1-2|TRBV5-1|.|.
TGCGCCAGCAGCTTGGAGGGGCATGGCTACACCTTC
CASSLEGHGYTF
>TRBJ2-3|TRBV15|.|.
TGTGCCACCAGCAGAGATCAGGGAACAGATACGCAGTATTTT
CATSRDQGTDTQYF
>TRBJ1-3|TRBV7-9|.|.
TGTGCCAGCTCCGGAAACACCATATATTTT
CASSGNTIYF
>TRBJ2-3|TRBV5-4|.|TRBD2
TGTGCCAGCGGGTCGGTGGGTAGCGGGCGCCCCACAGATACGCAGTATTTT
CASGSVGSGRPTDTQYF
>TRBJ1-5|TRBV19|.|.
TGTGCCAGTAGTACCCGGGGGACACCCGATTATAGCAATCAGCCCCAGCATTTT
CASSTRGTPDYSNQPQHF
>TRBJ2-7|TRBV2|.|TRBD2
TGTGCCAGCAGTGACAGTCCAGCGGGAGGGCGCTCCTACGAGCAGTACTTC
CASSDSPAGGRSYEQYF
>TRBJ2-3|TRBV28|few|.
TGTGCCAGCAGCCCGAAGGGCCGCCGGGGAGATACGCAGTATTTT
CASSPKGRRGDTQYF
>TRBJ2-1|TRBV27|.|TRBD2
TGTGCCAGCAGTTTAAGGGCTAGCGGGAGATATGAGCAGTTCTTC
CASSLRASGRYEQFF
>TRBJ2-2|TRBV11-1|once|TRBD2
TGTGCCAGCAGATACAGCGGGAGCGACGGGGAGCTGTTTTTT
CASRYSGSDGELFF
>TRBJ1-4|TRBV28|few|.
TGTGCCAGCAGTTCGAACAATGAAAAACTGTTTTTT
CASSSNNEKLFF
>TRBJ1-1|TRBV5-1|few|.
TGCGCCAGCAGCTCGGAATGGGGGAAGAACACTGAAGCTTTCTTT
CASSSEWGKNTEAFF
>TRBJ1-4|TRBV4-2|.|.
TGTGCCAGCAGCCAAGTGGAACAGCCAAATGAAAAACTGTTTTTT
CASSQVEQPNEKLFF
>TRBJ2-7|TRBV5-4|.|.
TGTGCCAGCAGCCCGGAGCGGAACCGGGCTTACGAGCAGTACTTC
CASSPERNRAYEQYF
>TRBJ1-4|TRBV4-2|.|.
TGTGCCAGCAGCCAAGGGGTCTCTAATGAAAAACTGTTTTTT
CASSQGVSNEKLFF
>TRBJ2-3|TRBV28|many|TRBD2
TGTGCCAGCAGTTTAGGAGGGCGGGAGGCAGATACGCAGTATTTT
CASSLGGREADTQYF